The TCR beta chain under discussion was sequenced for a study of PD-1 blockade in classical Hodgkin lymphoma (dated by TCRdb to the early 2020s). Background on the whole study: To define a peripheral blood immune signature of response to PD-1 blockade in classical Hodgkin lymphoma, the study combined TCR beta sequencing with CyTOF.

This sample's time point label indicates: newly diagnosed, previously untreated cHL patient sample. Using a Miltenyi CD8+ T cell isolation kit, CD8+ T cells were purified from thawed PBMCs through magnetic negative selection. As a comparison group for the relapsed/refractory trial patients, PBMCs were sequenced from patients with newly diagnosed, previously untreated classical Hodgkin lymphoma. Peripheral blood was collected in 8 mL Vacutainer Cell Preparation Tubes, from which PBMCs were isolated by centrifugation and then cryopreserved. Purified CD4+ and CD8+ fractions were prepared only for cases where an additional PBMC sample was available. Magnetically labelled cells were removed on LS columns in a quadroMACS separator, and the flow-through was retained as the purified fraction. Genomic DNA was extracted with the Qiagen DNeasy kit from unsorted PBMCs and from negatively selected CD4+ and CD8+ fractions. Amplification of TCR beta CDR3 regions was done by immunoSEQ multiplex PCR with primers that anneal to V and J segments. Amplification bias was minimized using a synthetic immune receptor repertoire, and residual bias was removed computationally after sequencing. As for how the authors treated the data: Custom Python scripts were used to quantify repertoire diversity as the Shannon entropy index. Unsorted, CD4+ and CD8+ repertoires were examined separately, except in combined analyses, for which CD4+ and CD8+ sequences were merged in silico. TCRdb limited this immuneACCESS table to in-frame rearrangements with V and J called. A share of clones is missing; checked studies link under half to unresolved V genes, and the rest is unexplained. That table supplies the V and J calls and clone size; D and trimming were determined from the DNA. In this sample the table shows roughly 21,000 clones, around nine tenths of which occur a single time. The ten largest clones represent about 6.8% of the sample.

What the study reported, not specific to this receptor: The study was restricted to a single clinical trial cohort, and the causes of repertoire differences, possibly disease activity or prior therapy, were left undefined. Baseline TCR diversity was reported as lower in newly diagnosed patients than in healthy donors, and lower still in relapsed/refractory patients.

With regard to this clone: What this receptor recognizes is not known. The record has no base qualities; no much larger clone is one base away.

The CDR3 goes from the cysteine to the phenylalanine over 18 residues. The read is trimmed to its CDR3 DNA, 54 bases read in frame from base 1. V and J are truncated by 10 bases and 7 bases respectively, leaving an intervening sequence of 29 bases. CDR1 and CDR2 are drawn from the germline V gene: ENHRY, SYGVKD. The chain employs TRBV10-3 and TRBJ1-6; 6 matching bases give a weak D call of TRBD1. The sample consisted of CD8+ T cells from blood. The TCR sequence derives from a human donor with classical Hodgkin lymphoma. Read as DNA, the sequence is TGTGCCAGCATTGATCGGGGTAACCACAGGGTACGGAATTCACCCCTCCACTTT. The resulting protein is CASIDRGNHRVRNSPLHF.